Presented here are 27 T cell receptor beta chains from one specimen sequenced in a study of Graves' ophthalmopathy and Graves' hyperthyroidism. For repertoire sequencing, the TCR beta CDR3 regions were amplified from RNA transcripts. Following a first-round RT-PCR that used HTBI primers, a second-round multiplex PCR was carried out. TCRdb reprocessed the multiplex PCR reads with MiXCR, giving one entry per CDR3 protein. This repertoire shows about 620,000 distinct CDR3 sequences, 22% found once; its top ten account for about 6.6%. The specimen was peripheral blood. Every receptor here comes from a woman between 18 and 29 years old with stable Graves' hyperthyroidism. Some clones in this sample may be carry-over from other donors' samples.

J is TRBJ2-7 and V is TRBV6-1, with TRBD2 identical over 9 bases. This CDR3 has 13 residues. Losses at the gene ends were 8 bases for V and 6 bases for J; bases not matched to a gene: 8. CDR1 MNHNS and CDR2 SASEGT come from the germline V gene. CDR3 loop: CASGPGLAREQYF. The CDR3 DNA reads as TGTGCCAGCGGGCCGGGACTAGCTCGCGAGCAGTACTTC.

This sequence joins TRBV27 and TRBJ2-7, with D perhaps matching TRBD2 (5 bases). Germline V gene lookup returns CDR1 MNHEY and CDR2 SMNVEV (reference sequence). With 5 bases removed from V and 5 bases from J, the gap between germline ends came to 22 bases. The CDR3 has 16 amino acids. This CDR3 reads CASSGLPGPGMHEQYF. The CDR3 bases are TGTGCCAGCAGTGGGCTACCCGGGCCCGGGATGCACGAGCAGTACTTC.

This clonotype has a count of ten or more. The chain carries TRBV3-1 and TRBJ2-7, with 7 bases fitting TRBD1. Unmatched junction bases numbered 7, after V lost 4 bases and J lost 1 base. The CDR3 is 15 amino acids. Germline assignment: CDR1 LGHDT and CDR2 YNNKEL (reference sequence). The CDR3 reads CASSPTGARSYEQYF. The CDR3 DNA is TGTGCCAGCAGCCCAACAGGGGCGAGGTCCTACGAGCAGTACTTC.

This clonotype was observed at least ten times. The rearrangement uses TRBV20-1 and TRBJ2-4; 9 nucleotides align to TRBD1. Looked up from germline, CDR1 is DFQATT and CDR2 is SNEGSKA (reference sequence). Trimming cost V 5 bases and J 9 bases; bases outside gene matches: 8. This CDR3 comprises 13 residues. CDR3 in amino acids: CSASADRGAIQYF. CDR3 DNA sequence: TGCAGTGCTTCGGCAGACAGGGGGGCCATTCAGTACTTC.

There are many counts of this clonotype. This chain joins TRBV7-3 and TRBJ2-2; D gene ambiguous. Germline CDR1 is SGHTA and CDR2 is FQGTGA. The CDR3 contains 14 residues. V lost 1 base to trimming and J lost 0 bases, with 3 bases between them. In DNA, the CDR3 is TGTGCCAGCAGCTTAAATCCGAACACCGGGGAGCTGTTTTTT. This translates into CASSLNPNTGELFF.

This clonotype has more than one count but fewer than ten. The rearrangement uses TRBV11-2 and TRBJ2-7, with TRBD2 matching over 8 bases. The CDR3 spans 19 residues. With V trimmed by 3 bases and J by 0 bases, 16 bases remained unmatched. Germline V CDR1 and CDR2: SGHAT, FQNNGV. CDR3 protein: CASSLGARLARGSSYEQYF. The CDR3 DNA reads TGTGCCAGCAGCTTGGGAGCCCGACTAGCGCGAGGAAGCTCCTACGAGCAGTACTTC.

This clonotype has a handful of counts. The rearrangement links TRBV20-1 to TRBJ1-1; TRBD1 is a possible D gene (5 bases). The V end lost 7 bases, the J end lost 6 bases, and 21 bases lay between the germline ends. Germline lookup yields CDR1 DFQATT and CDR2 SNEGSKA (reference sequence). The CDR3 sequence is 14 residues long. CDR3 DNA: TGCAGTGTTTCCCCGAACCGGGACTGGGCTGAAGCTTTCTTT. Its translation: CSVSPNRDWAEAFF.

This clonotype came up many times. The chain links TRBV6-5 to TRBJ1-3, with unresolved D. V shed 8 bases and J shed 0 bases, with 8 bases lying between them. There are 13 residues in the CDR3. Looked up from germline, CDR1 is MNHEY and CDR2 is SVGAGI. CDR3 bases: TGTGCCAGCCGTTCGCCCTCTGGAAACACCATATATTTT. Protein sequence: CASRSPSGNTIYF.

This clonotype was observed at least ten times. The V and J genes are TRBV6-4 and TRBJ1-2; possible D gene TRBD1, 5 bases. V was cut by 6 bases and J by 4 bases, with 12 bases left in between. The V gene's germline CDR1 is MRHNA and CDR2 SNTAGT. The CDR3 is made up of 13 amino acids. The CDR3 DNA reads TGTGCCAGCAGCCCCGGGACGTCCTATGGCTACACCTTC. As protein: CASSPGTSYGYTF.

This clonotype has a count of ten or more. The chain links TRBV6-1 to TRBJ2-5, with TRBD2 as a possible D gene (6 bases). V was trimmed by 4 bases and J by 6 bases, leaving 18 bases between them. CDR3 length: 15 amino acids. CDR1 and CDR2 from the germline V gene are MNHNS and SASEGT. The CDR3 protein is CASSASAGTSKTQYF. The CDR3 DNA sequence: TGTGCCAGCAGTGCATCCGCCGGGACTTCTAAGACCCAGTACTTC.

Ten or more counts support this clonotype. The V gene is TRBV6-1, the J gene TRBJ2-2; weak D call: TRBD1 (5 bases). The germline CDR1 and CDR2 sequences are MNHNS and SASEGT. This CDR3 is built from 15 residues. The germline V and J ends were trimmed by 5 bases and 1 base, with 11 bases remaining between them. CDR3 coding DNA: TGTGCCAGCAGTCTCCTGGGGCGGAACACCGGGGAGCTGTTTTTT. Protein sequence: CASSLLGRNTGELFF.

This clonotype was observed at least ten times. The genes are TRBV6-4 and TRBJ2-2, with no clear D. V lost 3 bases and J lost 3, with 8 bases in between. Germline V gives CDR1 MRHNA, CDR2 SNTAGT. The length of the CDR3 is 14 residues. The DNA for the CDR3 is TGTGCCAGCAGTGAGGTAGCACACACCGGGGAGCTGTTTTTT. Residues: CASSEVAHTGELFF.

In the case of this clonotype: This could be a read error, since a much larger clone is one nucleotide away. The chain couples TRBV20-1 to TRBJ2-5, with D unresolved. The V and J ends lost 0 bases and 5 bases respectively, with 13 bases between them. The germline V gene encodes CDR1 DFQATT and CDR2 SNEGSKA (reference sequence). This CDR3 is 14 amino acids long. In nucleotides, the CDR3 is TGCAGTGCTAGAGATTACGAAGGTGGGGAGACCCAGTACTTC. Translated, it gives CSARDYEGGETQYF.

This clonotype occurred once. The chain combines TRBV6-1 with TRBJ1-1; possible D gene TRBD1, 5 bases. V was pared by 6 bases and J by 1 base, with 12 bases between. The CDR3 consists of 14 residues. Germline CDR1 reads MNHNS; CDR2 reads SASEGT. Here the CDR3 reads CASRLGQKNTEAFF. As DNA, the CDR3 is TGTGCCAGCAGACTAGGACAAAAGAACACTGAAGCTTTCTTT.

This clonotype was counted between two and nine times. DNA of the CDR3: TGTGCCAGCAGTTTCCAGGGTAATAGCGAGCAGTACTTC. Translated, it gives CASSFQGNSEQYF. The chain has TRBV12-3 or TRBV12-4 and TRBJ2-7, with a weak D call TRBD1 (5 bases). The CDR3 spans 13 residues. V lost 3 bases and J lost 6, with 12 bases in between.

V gene TRBV19 combines with J gene TRBJ1-2, with D possibly matching TRBD1 (6 bases). From germline, CDR1 is LNHDA and CDR2 SQIVND (reference sequence). This CDR3 has 14 amino acids. Trimming stripped 9 bases from V and 8 bases from J, with 22 bases between. The CDR3 DNA sequence: TGTGCCAGCTCCTCCGGACAGATCTTCGAGGGCTACACCTTC. Translation: CASSSGQIFEGYTF.

A few counts support this clonotype. The chain is built from TRBV20-1 and TRBJ2-7, with 9 nucleotides matching TRBD2. The V segment lost 5 bases and the J segment 3 bases; nucleotides outside the gene matches: 17. The germline V gene encodes CDR1 DFQATT and CDR2 SNEGSKA (reference sequence). CDR3 length: 17 amino acids. The CDR3 reads CSAGASGTKRLLYEQYF. The CDR3 DNA reads TGCAGTGCTGGAGCTAGCGGGACTAAGAGACTCCTCTACGAGCAGTACTTC.

J is TRBJ2-7 and V is TRBV4-1, with D possibly matching TRBD1 (6 bases). CDR1 and CDR2 (germline): MGHRA, YSYEKL. The CDR3 has 15 residues. V was clipped by 0 bases and J by 3 bases, with 12 bases between them. The CDR3 is CASSQEDGQYYEQYF. CDR3 nucleotide sequence: TGCGCCAGCAGCCAAGAAGACGGACAGTACTACGAGCAGTACTTC.

This clonotype was detected ten times or more. This sequence joins TRBV10-3 and TRBJ2-5, with D unresolved. Trimming stripped 0 bases from V and 1 base from J, with 9 bases between. Germline V gives CDR1 ENHRY, CDR2 SYGVKD. The CDR3 spans 15 residues. The CDR3, as DNA: TGTGCCATCAGTGAGTCGAGGAATCTCCAAGAGACCCAGTACTTC. Translating it yields CAISESRNLQETQYF.

The chain has TRBV5-1 and TRBJ1-5, with D perhaps TRBD1 (6 bases). CDR3 length: 14 amino acids. CDR1 is SGHRS, CDR2 YFSETQ, per germline. The ends were cut back, 2 bases at V and 6 bases at J, with 12 bases in the middle. This CDR3 reads CASSLSGGVQPQHF. CDR3 coding DNA: TGCGCCAGCAGCTTATCGGGGGGCGTTCAGCCCCAGCATTTT.

The chain joins TRBV12-3 or TRBV12-4 to TRBJ2-5; 13 bases map to TRBD2. Trimming cost V 6 bases and J 5 bases; bases outside gene matches: 12. The CDR3 runs to 17 residues. CDR3 sequence (DNA): TGTGCCAGCAGCCAAGAACTAGCGGGGGGGGATCGGGAGACCCAGTACTTC. It is translated as CASSQELAGGDRETQYF.

This clonotype was recorded many times. V usage is TRBV11-2 and J usage is TRBJ2-5; 8 nucleotides agree with TRBD1. The CDR3 runs to 16 residues. Germline V CDR1 and CDR2: SGHAT, FQNNGV. V dropped 1 base and J dropped 5; count of bases not matched to a gene: 9. The CDR3 region has the DNA TGTGCCAGCAGCTTAGGAGACAGGGGAACGAGGGAGACCCAGTACTTC. This gives the protein CASSLGDRGTRETQYF.

The sample holds many counts of this clonotype. The chain links TRBV6-1 to TRBJ1-5; D gene unclear. V lost 1 base and J lost 3, with 10 bases in between. CDR1 is MNHNS and CDR2 is SASEGT in the germline V gene. The CDR3 has 15 residues. As DNA, the CDR3 is TGTGCCAGCAGTGAAGGTAGGCAGTACAATCAGCCCCAGCATTTT. Translated, it gives CASSEGRQYNQPQHF.

The chain is built from TRBV5-1 and TRBJ2-7; D possibly matches TRBD1 or TRBD2 (7 bases each). V shed 3 bases and J shed 2 bases, with 12 bases lying between them. Germline CDR1 SGHRS, CDR2 YFSETQ. This CDR3 comprises 14 residues. The CDR3 region is CASSWGRGPYEQYF. The CDR3 nucleotides read TGCGCCAGCAGCTGGGGGAGGGGGCCCTACGAGCAGTACTTC.

In this sample, this clonotype turned up many times. V gene TRBV20-1 combines with J gene TRBJ1-1; D unresolved. Trimming removed 5 bases at V and 5 bases at J, with 6 bases between. The germline CDR1 and CDR2 sequences are DFQATT and SNEGSKA (reference sequence). This CDR3 contains 10 residues. The CDR3 spells CSAAKTEAFF. For the CDR3, the DNA is TGCAGTGCTGCCAAGACTGAAGCTTTCTTT.

This clonotype was seen ten or more times. The chain uses TRBV10-3 and TRBJ1-2, with TRBD1 as a possible D gene (6 bases). The V end lost 0 bases, the J end lost 5 bases, and 19 bases lay between the germline ends. CDR1 ENHRY and CDR2 SYGVKD come from the germline V gene. CDR3 length equals 17 residues. CDR3 nucleotides: TGTGCCATCAGTGAGTCGGAGGGGGGAGCCGTCCGGTATGGCTACACCTTC. Its translation is CAISESEGGAVRYGYTF.

This clonotype has just a few counts. The rearrangement joins TRBV5-1 to TRBJ1-1, with TRBD1 as a possible D gene (5 bases). This CDR3 comprises 13 residues. Germline V gives CDR1 SGHRS, CDR2 YFSETQ. Deletions cut 4 bases from V and 6 bases from J, with 13 bases between. CDR3 loop: CASSPRVGPEAFF. The CDR3 nucleotides read TGCGCCAGCAGCCCCAGGGTAGGACCTGAAGCTTTCTTT.